The rows below give T cell receptor beta chains drawn from one sample of a study of blood T cells in healthy people across ages. TCRdb re-called the 5' RACE reads with MiXCR, one entry per CDR3 protein. This table holds around 800,000 distinct CDR3 sequences, 40% to 50% found once. Sample: blood. These TCRs come from a man aged 55 to 70 in good health. Both conserved end residues are part of each CDR3. Each record gives: D gene, J gene, clone size, V gene, CDR3 DNA, CDR3 protein. A D gene is named only where the DNA matches it firmly. Size is stated for part of the rows, as once, few or many counts, or as a class when the clone is expanded.

d_gene: -
j_gene: TRBJ2-7
abundance: few
v_gene: TRBV20-1
CDR3nt: TGCAGTGCTAGGGAAGCCGGGACCAGTTACGAGCAGTACTTC
CDR3aa: CSAREAGTSYEQYF

d_gene: -
j_gene: TRBJ2-5
abundance: -
v_gene: TRBV9
CDR3nt: TGTGCCAGCAGCGGCGGGGCGGGACTTGCGCAAGAGACCCAGTACTTC
CDR3aa: CASSGGAGLAQETQYF

d_gene: -
j_gene: TRBJ1-2
abundance: many
v_gene: TRBV6-2/TRBV6-3
CDR3nt: TGTGCCAGCAGTGCAGCAGGCCTCTATGGCTACACCTTC
CDR3aa: CASSAAGLYGYTF

d_gene: -
j_gene: TRBJ2-2
abundance: -
v_gene: TRBV9
CDR3nt: TGTGCCAGCAGCGCCCGCCGGGACATTAACACCGGGGAGCTGTTTTTT
CDR3aa: CASSARRDINTGELFF

d_gene: -
j_gene: TRBJ2-2
abundance: few
v_gene: TRBV29-1
CDR3nt: TGCAGCGTTGTCGGTCAGGGTGGCGGGGAGCTGTTTTTT
CDR3aa: CSVVGQGGGELFF

d_gene: TRBD2
j_gene: TRBJ2-1
abundance: -
v_gene: TRBV28
CDR3nt: TGTGCCAGCAGCTACCTAGCGGGACCAGAGCAGTTCTTC
CDR3aa: CASSYLAGPEQFF

d_gene: -
j_gene: TRBJ1-2
abundance: many
v_gene: TRBV2
CDR3nt: TGTGCCAGCAAAACGGACAGTTCTAACTATGGCTACACCTTC
CDR3aa: CASKTDSSNYGYTF

d_gene: TRBD1
j_gene: TRBJ2-2
abundance: -
v_gene: TRBV15
CDR3nt: TGTGCCACCAGCAGACTACAGGGGCCCGGGGAGCTGTTTTTT
CDR3aa: CATSRLQGPGELFF

d_gene: -
j_gene: TRBJ2-7
abundance: many
v_gene: TRBV27
CDR3nt: TGCGCCAGCAGCTTGGGGGGAAACTACGAGCAGTACTTC
CDR3aa: CASSLGGNYEQYF

d_gene: -
j_gene: TRBJ1-1
abundance: -
v_gene: TRBV29-1
CDR3nt: TGCAGCGTTGCCCCGGGGAGGTACACTGAAGCTTTCTTT
CDR3aa: CSVAPGRYTEAFF